This T cell receptor beta chain was observed in a study of shared clonotypes between healthy human individuals. CD45RA+ naive and CD45RA-negative memory subsets were separated from CD4+ cells. The method was immunoSEQ multiplex PCR; TCRdb's version includes in-frame clones alone and lacks a portion of them. The sample records about 2.3 million clones, more than 80% being singletons. Trimming cost V 3 bases and J 0 bases, with 16 bases left between them. There are 16 residues in the CDR3. Germline assignment: CDR1 SGHRS and CDR2 YFSETQ. The sequence came from a man in his late teens or twenties in good health. Some clones in this sample may be carry-over from other donors' samples. The specimen sequenced was naive CD4+ T cells from PBMCs. Subset indicated: CD45RA+ positively selected. The rearrangement links TRBV5-1 to TRBJ2-7; D gene uncertain. CDR3 nucleotide sequence: TGCGCCAGCAGCTCCTCAACTACGTCGAGCTCCTACGAGCAGTACTTC. This sequence encodes CASSSSTTSSSYEQYF.